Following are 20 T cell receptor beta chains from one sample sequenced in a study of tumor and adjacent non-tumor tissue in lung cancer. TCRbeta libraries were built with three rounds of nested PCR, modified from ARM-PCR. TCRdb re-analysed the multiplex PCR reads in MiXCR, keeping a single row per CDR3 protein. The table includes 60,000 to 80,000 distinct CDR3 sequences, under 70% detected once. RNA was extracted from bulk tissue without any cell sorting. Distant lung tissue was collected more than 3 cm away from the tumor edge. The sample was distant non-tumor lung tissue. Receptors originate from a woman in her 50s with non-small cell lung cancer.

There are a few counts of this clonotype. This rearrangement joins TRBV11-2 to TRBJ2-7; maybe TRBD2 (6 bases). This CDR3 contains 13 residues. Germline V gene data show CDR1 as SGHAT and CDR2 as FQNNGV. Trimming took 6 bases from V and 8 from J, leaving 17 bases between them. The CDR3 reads CASSIAAGYKQYF. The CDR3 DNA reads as TGTGCCAGCAGTATAGCGGCTGGGTACAAGCAGTACTTC. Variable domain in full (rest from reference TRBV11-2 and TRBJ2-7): EAGVAQSPRYKIIEKRQSVAFWCNPISGHATLYWYQQILGQGPKLLIQFQNNGVVDDSQLPKDRFSAERLKGVDSTLKIQPAKLEDSAVYLCASSIAAGYKQYFGPGTRLTVT.

The CDR3 DNA sequence: TGTGCCACCAGTGACAGACTAGCGGGGTACAATGAGCAGTTCTTC. Its translation: CATSDRLAGYNEQFF. The rearrangement links TRBV24-1 to TRBJ2-1, with 11 bases lining up with TRBD2. Germline-derived CDR1 and CDR2 are KGHDR and SFDVKD. V gave up 4 bases and J gave up 4 bases; unmatched junction bases: 2. CDR3 length equals 15 residues.

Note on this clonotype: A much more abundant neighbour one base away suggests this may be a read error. In DNA form, the CDR3 reads TGTGCCAGCAGTATACCAGGATCCTACGAGCAGTACTTC. It is translated as CASSIPGSYEQYF. The chain has TRBV28 and TRBJ2-7; no reliable D call. The CDR3 sequence is 13 residues long. Germline loops: CDR1 MDHEN, CDR2 SYDVKM. Trimming shortened V by 5 bases and J by 1 base, and 9 bases separated the two germline ends.

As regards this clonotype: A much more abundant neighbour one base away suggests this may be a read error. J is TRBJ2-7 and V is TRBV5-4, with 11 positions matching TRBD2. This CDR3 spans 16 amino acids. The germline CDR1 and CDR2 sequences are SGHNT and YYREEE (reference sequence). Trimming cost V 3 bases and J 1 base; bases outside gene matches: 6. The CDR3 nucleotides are TGTGCCAGCAGCTACATAGCGGGAGGGTCGTCCTACGAGCAGTACTTC. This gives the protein CASSYIAGGSSYEQYF.

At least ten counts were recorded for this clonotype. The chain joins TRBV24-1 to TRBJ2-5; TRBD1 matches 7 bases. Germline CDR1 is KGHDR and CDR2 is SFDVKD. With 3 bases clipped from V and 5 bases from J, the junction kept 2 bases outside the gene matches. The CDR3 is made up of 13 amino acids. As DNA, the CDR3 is TGTGCCACCAGTGATGTCAGGGGGGAGACCCAGTACTTC. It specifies CATSDVRGETQYF.

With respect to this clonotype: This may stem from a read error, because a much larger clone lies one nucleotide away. DNA for the CDR3: TGTGCCAGCAGTAAGTGGGGGGCGTCCAAAAACATTCAGTACTTC. Its translation: CASSKWGASKNIQYF. The rearrangement joins TRBV6-1 to TRBJ2-4; D may match TRBD1 or TRBD2 (6 bases each). With 5 bases removed from V and 2 bases from J, the gap between germline ends came to 13 bases. This CDR3 spans 15 amino acids. Germline assignment: CDR1 MNHNS and CDR2 SASEGT.

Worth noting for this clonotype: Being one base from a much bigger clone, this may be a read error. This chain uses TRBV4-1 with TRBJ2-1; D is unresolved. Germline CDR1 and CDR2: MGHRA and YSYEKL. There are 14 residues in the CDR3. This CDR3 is CASSHPWRSNEHFF. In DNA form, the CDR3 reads TGCGCCAGCAGCCACCCATGGCGGAGCAATGAGCACTTCTTC.

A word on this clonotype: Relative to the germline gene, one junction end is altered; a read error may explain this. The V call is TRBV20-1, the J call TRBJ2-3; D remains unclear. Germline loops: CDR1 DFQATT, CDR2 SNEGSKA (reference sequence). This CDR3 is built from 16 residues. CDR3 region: CGARLVGVTSTDTQYF. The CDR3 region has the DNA TGCGGTGCTAGGTTAGTGGGCGTGACTAGCACAGATACGCAGTATTTT.

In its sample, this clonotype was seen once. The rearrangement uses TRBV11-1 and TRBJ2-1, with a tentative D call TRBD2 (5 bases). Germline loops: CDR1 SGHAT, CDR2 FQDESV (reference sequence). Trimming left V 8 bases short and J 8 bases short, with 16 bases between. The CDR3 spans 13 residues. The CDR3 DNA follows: TGTGCCAGCCAGTCTAGTGTGGGAGATGAGCAGTTCTTC. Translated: CASQSSVGDEQFF.

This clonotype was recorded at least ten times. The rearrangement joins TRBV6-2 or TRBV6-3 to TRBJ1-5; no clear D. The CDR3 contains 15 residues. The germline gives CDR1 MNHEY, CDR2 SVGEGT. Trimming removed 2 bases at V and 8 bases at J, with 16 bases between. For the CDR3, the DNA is TGTGCCAGCAGTTACATCGGACGGGTGGCTGAGCCCCAGCATTTT. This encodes CASSYIGRVAEPQHF.

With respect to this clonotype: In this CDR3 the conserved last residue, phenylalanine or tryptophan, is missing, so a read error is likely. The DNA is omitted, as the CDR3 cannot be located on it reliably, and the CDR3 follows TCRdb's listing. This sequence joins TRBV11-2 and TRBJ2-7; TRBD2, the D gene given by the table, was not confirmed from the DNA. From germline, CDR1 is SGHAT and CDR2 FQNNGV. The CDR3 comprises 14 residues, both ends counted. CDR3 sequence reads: CVSSLLAGGYELYL.

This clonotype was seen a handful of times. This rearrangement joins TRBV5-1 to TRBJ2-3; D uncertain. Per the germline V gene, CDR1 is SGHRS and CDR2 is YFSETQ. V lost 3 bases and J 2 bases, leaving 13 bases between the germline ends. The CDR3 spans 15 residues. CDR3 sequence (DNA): TGCGCCAGCAGCTCCGAAACCCCAGACACAGATACGCAGTATTTT. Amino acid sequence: CASSSETPDTDTQYF.

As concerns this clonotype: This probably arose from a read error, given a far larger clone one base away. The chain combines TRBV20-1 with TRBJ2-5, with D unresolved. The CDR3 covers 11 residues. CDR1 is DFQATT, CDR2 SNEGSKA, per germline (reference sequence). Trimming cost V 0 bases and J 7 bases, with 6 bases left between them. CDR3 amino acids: CSARDISTQYF. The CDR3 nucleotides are TGCAGTGCTAGAGATATTTCGACCCAGTACTTC.

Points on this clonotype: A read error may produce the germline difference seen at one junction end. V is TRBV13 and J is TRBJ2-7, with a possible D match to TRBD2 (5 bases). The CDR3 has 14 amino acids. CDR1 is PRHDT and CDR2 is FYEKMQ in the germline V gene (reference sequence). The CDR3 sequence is CASSLPGSRYEQYF. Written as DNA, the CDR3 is TGTGCCAGTAGCTTGCCTGGGAGCAGATACGAGCAGTACTTC.

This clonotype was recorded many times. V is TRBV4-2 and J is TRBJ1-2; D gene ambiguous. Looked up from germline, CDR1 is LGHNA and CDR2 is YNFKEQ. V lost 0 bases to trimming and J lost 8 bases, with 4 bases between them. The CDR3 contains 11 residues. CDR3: CASSQEGGYTF. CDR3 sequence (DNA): TGTGCCAGCAGCCAAGAGGGGGGCTACACCTTC.

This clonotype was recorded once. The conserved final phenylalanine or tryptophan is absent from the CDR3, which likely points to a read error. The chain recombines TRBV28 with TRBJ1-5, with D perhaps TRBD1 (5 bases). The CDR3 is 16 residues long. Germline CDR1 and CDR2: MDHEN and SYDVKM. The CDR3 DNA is TGTGCCAGCAGTCTAACAAGCAGGGTTATGAATCAGGCCCAGCATTAT. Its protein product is CASSLTSRVMNQAQHY.

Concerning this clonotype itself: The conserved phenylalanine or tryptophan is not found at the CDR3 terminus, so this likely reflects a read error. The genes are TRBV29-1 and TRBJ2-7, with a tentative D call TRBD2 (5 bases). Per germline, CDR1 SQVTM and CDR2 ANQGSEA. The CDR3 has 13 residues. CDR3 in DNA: TGCAGCGTTTCCAGTACGGGGTCCTATGAGCAGTACCTC. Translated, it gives CSVSSTGSYEQYL.

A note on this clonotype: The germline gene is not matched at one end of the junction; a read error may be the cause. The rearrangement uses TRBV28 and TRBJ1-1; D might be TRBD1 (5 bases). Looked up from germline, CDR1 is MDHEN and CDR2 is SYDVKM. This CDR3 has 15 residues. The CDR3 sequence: CPSSVEGRKNSEAFF. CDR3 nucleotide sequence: TGTCCCAGCAGTGTAGAGGGACGGAAGAACTCTGAAGCTTTCTTT.

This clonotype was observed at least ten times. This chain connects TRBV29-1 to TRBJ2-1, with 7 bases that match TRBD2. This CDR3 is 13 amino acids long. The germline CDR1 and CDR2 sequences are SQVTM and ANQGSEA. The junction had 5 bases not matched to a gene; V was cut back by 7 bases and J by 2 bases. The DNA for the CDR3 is TGCAGCGGGGGGGGAGACACCTACAATGAGCAGTTCTTC. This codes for CSGGGDTYNEQFF.

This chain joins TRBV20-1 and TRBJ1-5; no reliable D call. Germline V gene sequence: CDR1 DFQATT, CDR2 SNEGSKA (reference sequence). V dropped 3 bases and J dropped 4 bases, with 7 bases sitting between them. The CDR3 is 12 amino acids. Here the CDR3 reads CSASEPNQPQHF. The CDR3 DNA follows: TGCAGTGCTAGCGAGCCTAATCAGCCCCAGCATTTT.